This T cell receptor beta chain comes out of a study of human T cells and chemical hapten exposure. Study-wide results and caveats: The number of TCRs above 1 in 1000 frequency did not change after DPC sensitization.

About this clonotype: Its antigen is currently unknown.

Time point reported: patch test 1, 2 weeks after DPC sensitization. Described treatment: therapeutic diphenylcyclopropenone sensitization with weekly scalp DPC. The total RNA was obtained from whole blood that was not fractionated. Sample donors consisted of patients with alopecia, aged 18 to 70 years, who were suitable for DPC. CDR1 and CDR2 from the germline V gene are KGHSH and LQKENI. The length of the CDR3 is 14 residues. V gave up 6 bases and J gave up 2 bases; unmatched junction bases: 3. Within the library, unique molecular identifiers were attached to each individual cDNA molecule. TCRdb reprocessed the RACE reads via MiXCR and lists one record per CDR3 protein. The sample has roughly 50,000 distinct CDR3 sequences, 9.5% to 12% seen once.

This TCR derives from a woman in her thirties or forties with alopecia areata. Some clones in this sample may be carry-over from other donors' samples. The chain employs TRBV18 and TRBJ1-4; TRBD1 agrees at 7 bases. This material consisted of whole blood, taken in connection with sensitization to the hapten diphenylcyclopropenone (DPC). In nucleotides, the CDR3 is TGTGCCAGCTCGGAGGGGGCCACTAATGAAAAACTGTTTTTT. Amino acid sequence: CASSEGATNEKLFF.